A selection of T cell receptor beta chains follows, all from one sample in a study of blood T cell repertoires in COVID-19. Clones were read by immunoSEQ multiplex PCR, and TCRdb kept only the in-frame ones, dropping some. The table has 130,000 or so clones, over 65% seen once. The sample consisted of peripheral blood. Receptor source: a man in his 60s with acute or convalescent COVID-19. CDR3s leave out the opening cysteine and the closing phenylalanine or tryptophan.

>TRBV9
ASSIQGVGNTIY
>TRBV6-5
ASSYQQHGDEQY
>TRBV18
ASSPLSGSNQETQY
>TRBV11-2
ASSSQTGVGYT
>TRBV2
ASSPGLDTDTQY
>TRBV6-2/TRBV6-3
ASSYGQENTGELF
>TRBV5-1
ASSLGQGYEKLF
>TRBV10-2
ASSRLEGQGQGELF
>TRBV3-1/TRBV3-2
ASSQQQGGWDEKLF
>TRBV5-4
ASSLLPGPDYGYT
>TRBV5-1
ASSRDSPSYEQY
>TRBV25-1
ASSASVGGTQY
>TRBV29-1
SVGAGGPDTQY
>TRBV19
ASRQSGSLYNEQF
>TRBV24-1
ATREQGGYSNQPQH
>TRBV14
ASSHYSGEQY
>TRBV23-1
ASSQPHSRSSYEQY
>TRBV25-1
ASSAAGGAQEQY
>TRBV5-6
ASSLKLSPRGGYT
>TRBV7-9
ASQDIAGSEQF
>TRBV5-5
ASSLRLAGVAEQY
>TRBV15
ATSRDFSGSLNEQF
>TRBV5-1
ASSSGTPNKETQY
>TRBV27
ASLSPLGGANVLT
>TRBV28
ATRDSKGETQY
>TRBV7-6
ASSLSAQGYEQY
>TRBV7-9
ASSPTRDWLNYGYT
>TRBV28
ASSSGRTGVSNQPQH